This TCR beta chain was sequenced during a study of Ad26.COV2.S vaccination and SARS-CoV-2 variants. At the level of the study: Ad26.COV2.S was injected intramuscularly once or twice, 56 days apart. Study-level results: Placebo recipients had lower spike-specific TCR breadth than vaccine recipients.

Only in-frame clones appear in the TCRdb table, and some are missing; sequencing was by immunoSEQ multiplex PCR. The sample has around 400,000 clones; roughly 85% are singletons. The treatment: about 20 received Ad26.COV2.S at low or high dose, single or two shots; about 5 received placebo; per-sample allocation not given. Collection of the samples took place on day 63 after the first injection of vaccine or placebo. Boston provided a donor who was an adult aged 18-55 years. Wuhan-strain spike was delivered by a replication-incompetent Ad26 vector. Trimming removed 0 bases at V and 8 bases at J, with 5 bases between. Germline loops: CDR1 SGHTA, CDR2 FQGTGA. CDR3 length equals 12 residues. Notes on this clone: Its antigen is not identified. The sample has other DNA sequences that encode this CDR3 too.

The chain recombines TRBV7-3 with TRBJ2-1; D is ambiguous. The receptor's source is a person between 18 and 65 years old who received the Ad26.COV2.S COVID-19 vaccine or a placebo. Here the sequenced sample was peripheral blood, taken in a trial of Ad26.COV2.S vaccine versus placebo. CDR3 loop: CASSLTGDEQFF. The CDR3 nucleotides read TGTGCCAGCAGCTTAACGGGCGATGAGCAGTTCTTC.